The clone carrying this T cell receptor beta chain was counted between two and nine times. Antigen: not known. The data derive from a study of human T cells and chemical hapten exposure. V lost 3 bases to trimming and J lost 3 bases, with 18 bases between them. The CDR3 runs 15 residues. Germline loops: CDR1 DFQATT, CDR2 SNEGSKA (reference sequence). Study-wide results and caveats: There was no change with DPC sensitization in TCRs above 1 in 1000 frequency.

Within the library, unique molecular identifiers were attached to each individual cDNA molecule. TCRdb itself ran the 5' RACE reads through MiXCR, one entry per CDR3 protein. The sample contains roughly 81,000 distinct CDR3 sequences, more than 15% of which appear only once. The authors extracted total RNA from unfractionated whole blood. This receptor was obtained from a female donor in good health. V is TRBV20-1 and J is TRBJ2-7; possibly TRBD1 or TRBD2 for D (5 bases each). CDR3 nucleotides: TGCAGTGCTAGCGACACTCTCTCAGGGAGCTACGAGCAGTACTTC. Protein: CSASDTLSGSYEQYF.